Listed here are 22 T cell receptor beta chains from one sample, sequenced in a study of blood T cell repertoires in COVID-19. Profiling relied on immunoSEQ multiplex PCR, and the TCRdb table lists in-frame clones only, not all of them. Of about 240,000 clones in the sample, around 83% were seen once. The specimen was peripheral blood. The source of these receptors is a man aged 25-45 years who had recovered from COVID-19.

The CDR3 DNA sequence: TGTGCCAGTAGTCCCAGCGGGGGGATATACAATGAGCAGTTCTTC. This encodes CASSPSGGIYNEQFF. The V gene is TRBV19, the J gene TRBJ2-1; TRBD2 matches 9 bases. Looked up from germline, CDR1 is LNHDA and CDR2 is SQIVND (reference sequence). The CDR3 is made up of 15 amino acids. Trimming at V came to 5 bases and at J to 4 bases, leaving 6 bases not matched to a gene.

The rearrangement links TRBV9 to TRBJ1-2; D may be TRBD1 (5 bases). CDR1 and CDR2 (germline): SGDLS, YYNGEE. The CDR3 runs to 15 residues. V was cut by 0 bases and J by 4 bases, with 13 bases left in between. CDR3 bases: TGTGCCAGCAGCGTAGGGAGCGACGGGGGCTATGGCTACACCTTC. It is translated as CASSVGSDGGYGYTF.

As regards this clone: The junction departs from the called germline gene at one end, perhaps through a read error. The chain uses TRBV9 and TRBJ2-1; 7 nucleotides align to TRBD1. The CDR3 consists of 17 residues. CDR1 is SGDLS, CDR2 YYNGEE, per germline. The CDR3 DNA reads as TGTGCCGGCAGCGTTAATCCCGGGACAGCCACTTCGGGGGAGCAGTTCTTC. Its translation: CAGSVNPGTATSGEQFF.

The genes are TRBV7-2 and TRBJ2-2; no clear D gene. Trimming removed 1 base at V and 7 bases at J, with 4 bases between. Germline CDR1 is SGHTA and CDR2 is FQGNSA. The length of the CDR3 is 12 residues. DNA of the CDR3: TGTGCCAGCAGCTTAGTCAGCGGGGAGCTGTTTTTT. This gives the protein CASSLVSGELFF.

The chain combines TRBV28 with TRBJ2-3; 10 bases match TRBD2. This CDR3 has 14 residues. J lost 1 base, V lost 9 bases, and 4 bases had no gene match. Germline loops: CDR1 MDHEN, CDR2 SYDVKM. The CDR3 loop is CASNLAGGTDTQYF. CDR3 DNA: TGTGCCAGTAACCTAGCGGGAGGCACAGATACGCAGTATTTT. The variable domain in full, completed from reference TRBV28 and TRBJ2-3, reads DVKVTQSSRYLVKRTGEKVFLECVQDMDHENMFWYRQDPGLGLRLIYFSYDVKMKEKGDIPEGYSVSREKKERFSLILESASTNQTSMYLCASNLAGGTDTQYFGPGTRLTVL.

The chain links TRBV5-4 to TRBJ1-6, with D unclear. The CDR3 spans 13 residues. CDR1 SGHNT and CDR2 YYREEE come from the germline V gene (reference sequence). The germline V and J ends were trimmed by 0 bases and 8 bases, with 6 bases remaining between them. This chain's CDR3 is CASSLARDSPLHF. DNA for the CDR3: TGTGCCAGCAGCTTGGCTCGGGATTCACCCCTCCACTTT. Looking up the rest from reference TRBV5-4 and TRBJ1-6 gives the full variable domain: ETGVTQSPTHLIKTRGQQVTLRCSSQSGHNTVSWYQQALGQGPQFIFQYYREEENGRGNFPPRFSGLQFPNYSSELNVNALELDDSALYLCASSLARDSPLHFGNGTRLTVT.

The chain is built from TRBV24-1 and TRBJ2-5, with 9 bases fitting TRBD1. The CDR3 runs to 16 residues. V lost 4 bases to trimming and J lost 4 bases; unmatched junction nucleotides: 9. Per germline, CDR1 KGHDR and CDR2 SFDVKD. CDR3 region: CATSDPGTGLIETQYF. For the CDR3, the DNA is TGTGCCACCAGTGACCCCGGGACAGGGTTGATAGAGACCCAGTACTTC.

This clone was observed a handful of times. The V call is TRBV19, the J call TRBJ2-5; 10 bases line up with TRBD2. The CDR3 loop spans 13 amino acids. Germline loops: CDR1 LNHDA, CDR2 SQIVND (reference sequence). J was trimmed by 2 bases and V by 10 bases; bases with no gene match: 4. The CDR3 DNA is TGTGCCACTAGCGGGGGACCTCAAGAGACCCAGTACTTC. Protein: CATSGGPQETQYF.

The rearrangement joins TRBV5-4 to TRBJ1-2; D may be TRBD1 (6 bases). The germline CDR1 and CDR2 sequences are SGHNT and YYREEE (reference sequence). V was trimmed by 4 bases and J by 8 bases, leaving 24 bases between them. The length of the CDR3 is 16 residues. As DNA, the CDR3 is TGTGCCAGCAGCGAAAGGGGGACAACGATCGGTGCGGGCTACACCTTC. Translation gives CASSERGTTIGAGYTF. Full variable domain (outside the CDR3, taken from reference TRBV5-4 and TRBJ1-2): ETGVTQSPTHLIKTRGQQVTLRCSSQSGHNTVSWYQQALGQGPQFIFQYYREEENGRGNFPPRFSGLQFPNYSSELNVNALELDDSALYLCASSERGTTIGAGYTFGSGTRLTVV.

The chain links TRBV28 to TRBJ2-1, with 9 nucleotides matching TRBD1. V shed 5 bases, J shed 10 bases, and the junction held 6 bases outside the gene matches. Germline V gene data show CDR1 as MDHEN and CDR2 as SYDVKM. This CDR3 has 13 amino acids. In nucleotides, the CDR3 is TGTGCCAGCAGTCCGGGACAGGGAGTCGAGCAGTTCTTC. Protein product: CASSPGQGVEQFF.

The rearrangement joins TRBV18 to TRBJ1-4; 7 nucleotides line up with TRBD1. V shed 1 base, J shed 2 bases, and the junction held 4 bases outside the gene matches. This CDR3 has 16 amino acids. Germline loops: CDR1 KGHSH, CDR2 LQKENI. The CDR3 DNA is TGTGCCAGCTCACCACAGAGACAGGGTACTAATGAAAAACTGTTTTTT. Amino acid sequence: CASSPQRQGTNEKLFF. Filled out from reference TRBV18 and TRBJ1-4, the complete variable domain reads NAGVMQNPRHLVRRRGQEARLRCSPMKGHSHVYWYRQLPEEGLKFMVYLQKENIIDESGMPKERFSAEFPKEGPSILRIQQVVRGDSAAYFCASSPQRQGTNEKLFFGSGTQLSVL.

The chain is built from TRBV9 and TRBJ2-2; 8 nucleotides align to TRBD2. J lost 5 bases, V lost 4 bases, and 4 bases had no gene match. Germline V gene lookup returns CDR1 SGDLS and CDR2 YYNGEE. The CDR3 consists of 14 residues. Written as DNA, the CDR3 is TGTGCCAGCAGCCTGGCGGGGGGTACCGGGGAGCTGTTTTTT. Protein sequence: CASSLAGGTGELFF. The entire variable domain, with the rest obtained from reference TRBV9 and TRBJ2-2, is as follows: DSGVTQTPKHLITATGQRVTLRCSPRSGDLSVYWYQQSLDQGLQFLIQYYNGEERAKGNILERFSAQQFPDLHSELNLSSLELGDSALYFCASSLAGGTGELFFGEGSRLTVL.

V and J are TRBV19 and TRBJ1-5; D is ambiguous. This CDR3 is 13 amino acids long. Germline V gene sequence: CDR1 LNHDA, CDR2 SQIVND (reference sequence). The V and J ends lost 3 bases and 7 bases respectively, with 10 bases between them. The CDR3 spells CASSMRDGQPQHF. The DNA for the CDR3 is TGTGCCAGTAGTATGAGGGATGGCCAGCCCCAGCATTTT. The entire variable domain, with the rest obtained from reference TRBV19 and TRBJ1-5, is as follows: DGGITQSPKYLFRKEGQNVTLSCEQNLNHDAMYWYRQDPGQGLRLIYYSQIVNDFQKGDIAEGYSVSREKKESFPLTVTSAQKNPTAFYLCASSMRDGQPQHFGDGTRLSIL.

The chain joins TRBV6-5 to TRBJ2-2, with a weak D call TRBD1 (5 bases). Germline CDR1 MNHEY, CDR2 SVGAGI. The CDR3 totals 15 residues. The V and J ends lost 5 bases and 6 bases respectively, with 16 bases between them. CDR3 sequence: CASSLSGHGSGELFF. For the CDR3, the DNA is TGTGCCAGCAGTCTCTCCGGACATGGGTCCGGGGAGCTGTTTTTT.

The chain combines TRBV28 with TRBJ2-1; 14 bases are shared with TRBD2. The junction had 13 bases not matched to a gene; V was cut back by 2 bases and J by 7 bases. The germline gives CDR1 MDHEN, CDR2 SYDVKM. There are 19 residues in the CDR3. The CDR3 DNA reads TGTGCCAGCAGTTTACCGGGCATCCCGGGACTAGCGGGGGTAAATGAGCAGTTCTTC. Its translation is CASSLPGIPGLAGVNEQFF. Variable domain in full (rest from reference TRBV28 and TRBJ2-1): DVKVTQSSRYLVKRTGEKVFLECVQDMDHENMFWYRQDPGLGLRLIYFSYDVKMKEKGDIPEGYSVSREKKERFSLILESASTNQTSMYLCASSLPGIPGLAGVNEQFFGPGTRLTVL.

The J gene is TRBJ1-2, the V gene TRBV28, with D hard to call. CDR3 size: 13 residues. V was trimmed by 2 bases and J by 8 bases, leaving 12 bases between them. Germline CDR1 is MDHEN and CDR2 is SYDVKM. The CDR3: CASSLVTQSGYTF. CDR3 in DNA: TGTGCCAGCAGTTTAGTAACACAATCAGGCTACACCTTC.

There are a few counts of this clone. The chain recombines TRBV19 with TRBJ2-4, with TRBD2 matching 7 bases. This CDR3 is 14 amino acids long. With V trimmed by 3 bases and J by 12 bases, 11 bases remained unmatched. From germline, CDR1 is LNHDA and CDR2 SQIVND (reference sequence). DNA for the CDR3: TGTGCCAGTAGTATCGCGGGAGTCGGACGTAGTCAGTACTTC. This encodes CASSIAGVGRSQYF.

This rearrangement joins TRBV9 to TRBJ1-1; D is undetermined. The CDR3 contains 13 residues. Looked up from germline, CDR1 is SGDLS and CDR2 is YYNGEE. With 2 bases removed from V and 3 bases from J, the gap between germline ends came to 8 bases. CDR3 residues: CASSVSSDTEAFF. CDR3 DNA sequence: TGTGCCAGCAGCGTGTCCTCCGACACTGAAGCTTTCTTT. The full variable domain, its missing parts supplied by reference TRBV9 and TRBJ1-1, is DSGVTQTPKHLITATGQRVTLRCSPRSGDLSVYWYQQSLDQGLQFLIQYYNGEERAKGNILERFSAQQFPDLHSELNLSSLELGDSALYFCASSVSSDTEAFFGQGTRLTVV.

The chain employs TRBV6-2 or TRBV6-3 and TRBJ2-3; weak D call: TRBD2 (5 bases). The CDR3 contains 14 residues. The germline V and J ends were trimmed by 6 bases and 3 bases, with 13 bases remaining between them. The germline V gene encodes CDR1 MNHEY and CDR2 SVGEGT. The DNA for the CDR3 is TGTGCCAGCAGCCTCACGGAGGCGACAGATACGCAGTATTTT. Its protein is CASSLTEATDTQYF.

The rearrangement joins TRBV7-3 to TRBJ2-1; D remains unclear. The germline V and J ends were trimmed by 2 bases and 0 bases, with 5 bases remaining between them. This CDR3 spans 14 amino acids. Per the germline V gene, CDR1 is SGHTA and CDR2 is FQGTGA. The CDR3: CASSLVASYNEQFF. The CDR3 DNA reads TGTGCCAGCAGCTTAGTGGCCTCCTACAATGAGCAGTTCTTC.

The chain carries TRBV6-6 and TRBJ1-1, with 12 bases fitting TRBD1. The CDR3 is made up of 14 amino acids. The V segment lost 5 bases and the J segment 5 bases; nucleotides outside the gene matches: 3. Germline CDR1 MNHNY, CDR2 SVGAGI (reference sequence). The CDR3 DNA is TGTGCCAGCAGTATGGGACAGGGGGCAACTGAAGCTTTCTTT. Protein: CASSMGQGATEAFF.

To note about this clone: One base away lies a much larger clone, so this may be a sequencing read error. Other DNA sequences of this sample code for an identical CDR3. The chain employs TRBV7-8 and TRBJ1-6; 9 positions agree with TRBD1. CDR1 is SGHVS, CDR2 FQNEAQ, per germline. With 1 base clipped from V and 6 bases from J, the junction kept 1 base outside the gene matches. There are 15 residues in the CDR3. The CDR3 loop is CASSLVDRGNSPLHF. CDR3 nucleotides: TGTGCCAGCAGCTTAGTGGACAGGGGTAATTCACCCCTCCACTTT.